The 8 T cell receptor beta chains presented below share a single source sample, sequenced in a study of human T cells and chemical hapten exposure. Described time point: patch test 3, about 24 weeks after DPC sensitization. The treatment here: therapeutic diphenylcyclopropenone sensitization with weekly scalp DPC. TCRdb recomputed calls from the RACE reads with MiXCR, one row per CDR3 protein. Of about 190,000 distinct CDR3 sequences detected, approximately 24% appear once; the ten largest clones hold under 2.5%. The sequencing here drew on whole blood, taken in connection with sensitization to the hapten diphenylcyclopropenone (DPC). The origin of the receptors is a woman between 40 and 50 years old with alopecia areata. Some clones in this sample may be carry-over from other donors' samples.

Details on this clonotype: The junction departs from germline at one end; a sequencing error may be responsible. The rearrangement links TRBV20-1 to TRBJ1-5; no reliable D call. CDR1 is DFQATT and CDR2 is SNEGSKA in the germline V gene (reference sequence). The CDR3 contains 15 residues. DNA for the CDR3: TGCAGTGCTAGATCGGTGACATATAACAATCAGTCCCAGCATTTT. Its protein product is CSARSVTYNNQSQHF.

This clonotype was seen only a few times. V is TRBV6-5 and J is TRBJ1-2; D not certain. This CDR3 contains 13 residues. The V end was cut by 5 bases, the J end by 4 bases, with 11 bases between. CDR1 is MNHEY and CDR2 is SVGAGI in the germline V gene. CDR3 DNA sequence: TGTGCCAGCAGTCACGGGGAGGGCTATGGCTACACCTTC. Translating it yields CASSHGEGYGYTF.

Here the CDR3 DNA reads TGCGCCAGCAGCCAGGGGGTCGACGAGGGGAGCTCCTACAATGAGCAGTTCTTC. This translates into CASSQGVDEGSSYNEQFF. The chain joins TRBV4-1 to TRBJ2-1, with D tentatively TRBD1 or TRBD2 (5 bases each). This CDR3 has 18 amino acids. The ends were cut back, 3 bases at V and 0 bases at J, with 18 bases in the middle. Germline-derived CDR1 and CDR2 are MGHRA and YSYEKL.

The gene calls are TRBV12-3 or TRBV12-4 and TRBJ1-1; D is possibly TRBD1 (6 bases). CDR3 length equals 13 residues. Trimming took 5 bases from V and 1 from J, leaving 8 bases between them. CDR3 bases: TGTGCCAGCAGTGACAGGTCGAACACTGAAGCTTTCTTT. This encodes CASSDRSNTEAFF.

In this sample, this clonotype turned up a few times. The V call is TRBV10-3, the J call TRBJ2-7; D not certain. The CDR3 contains 13 residues. Germline V gene sequence: CDR1 ENHRY, CDR2 SYGVKD. V was cut by 4 bases and J by 3 bases, with 10 bases left in between. This CDR3 reads CAISVASHYEQYF. CDR3 DNA sequence: TGTGCCATCAGTGTCGCCTCTCACTACGAGCAGTACTTC.

This rearrangement joins TRBV10-3 to TRBJ2-5; 12 bases are shared with TRBD2. CDR1 is ENHRY and CDR2 is SYGVKD in the germline V gene. The CDR3 extends over 16 amino acids. The trim removed 4 bases at V and 4 bases at J, leaving 7 bases unmatched. DNA for the CDR3: TGTGCCATCAGTGCGTCACTAGCGGGAGGTTCAGAGACCCAGTACTTC. Translating gives CAISASLAGGSETQYF.

The chain is built from TRBV7-2 and TRBJ1-5; a weak D match, TRBD1 (5 bases). Germline V CDR1 and CDR2: SGHTA, FQGNSA. With 5 bases removed from V and 7 bases from J, the gap between germline ends came to 12 bases. CDR3 size: 13 residues. For the CDR3, the DNA is TGTGCCAGCAGCGGGACCTTGCGGCAGCCCCAGCATTTT. This codes for CASSGTLRQPQHF.

The genes are TRBV9 and TRBJ2-5, with D tentatively TRBD1 (5 bases). The CDR3 has 13 amino acids. Trimming cost V 0 bases and J 3 bases, with 6 bases left between them. The germline gives CDR1 SGDLS, CDR2 YYNGEE. The CDR3 DNA reads as TGTGCCAGCAGCGTAGAAGGGGAAGAGACCCAGTACTTC. This translates into CASSVEGEETQYF.